The 23 T cell receptor beta chains below come from one sample, sequenced in a study of Graves' ophthalmopathy and Graves' hyperthyroidism. CDR3 regions of TCR beta were amplified from RNA transcripts. Scientists carried out first-round RT-PCR using HTBI primers and then a second-round multiplex PCR. TCRdb passed the multiplex PCR reads through MiXCR, listing each CDR3 protein once. Altogether hundreds of thousands of distinct CDR3 sequences are present, roughly 15% being singletons, with the ten largest covering 5.5% to 7%. Specimen: peripheral blood. All receptors derive from a woman younger than 30 with stable Graves' hyperthyroidism.

This clonotype was seen ten or more times. The CDR3 protein is CASSLDRQVYEQYF. DNA for the CDR3: TGTGCCAGCAGCTTAGATAGACAAGTCTACGAGCAGTACTTC. The rearrangement links TRBV11-2 to TRBJ2-7; D remains unclear. CDR3 length equals 14 residues. The germline V and J ends were trimmed by 0 bases and 3 bases, with 9 bases remaining between them. Germline V CDR1 and CDR2: SGHAT, FQNNGV.

This clonotype has at least ten counts. The chain has TRBV6-5 and TRBJ2-7, with D perhaps matching TRBD2 (6 bases). CDR3 length: 16 amino acids. CDR1 and CDR2 (germline): MNHEY, SVGAGI. The ends were cut back, 0 bases at V and 5 bases at J, with 17 bases in the middle. For the CDR3, the DNA is TGTGCCAGCAGTTACTCGGGGACTGCCCGGAACCACGAGCAGTACTTC. Protein product: CASSYSGTARNHEQYF.

This clonotype was seen many times. The DNA of the CDR3 is TGTGCCAGCAGTGGACAGCCAGAGGAGACCCAGTACTTC. Residues: CASSGQPEETQYF. The chain uses TRBV6-2 or TRBV6-3 and TRBJ2-5; D might be TRBD1 (6 bases). The CDR3 is 13 residues long. Trimming took 5 bases from V and 5 from J, leaving 12 bases between them. Germline CDR1 and CDR2: MNHEY and SVGEGT.

There are many counts of this clonotype. V usage is TRBV6-2 or TRBV6-3 and J usage is TRBJ1-5; 9 positions match TRBD1. Germline loops: CDR1 MNHEY, CDR2 SVGEGT. The CDR3 runs 14 residues. V trimming: 7 bases; J trimming: 5 bases; junction bases outside the gene matches: 6. Here the CDR3 reads CASTTGQGYQPQHF. The CDR3, as DNA: TGTGCCAGCACCACGGGACAGGGATATCAGCCCCAGCATTTT.

Ten or more counts support this clonotype. This chain uses TRBV12-3 or TRBV12-4 with TRBJ2-7; D is possibly TRBD2 (6 bases). The CDR3 length is 14 residues. V was shortened by 6 bases and J by 1 base, with 13 bases between the two germline ends. In DNA form, the CDR3 reads TGTGCCAGCAGGTCATCGGGGGTTTCCTACGAGCAGTACTTC. Its translation is CASRSSGVSYEQYF.

In this sample, this clonotype turned up many times. The chain combines TRBV7-2 with TRBJ1-1; D gene unclear. Germline CDR1 is SGHTA and CDR2 is FQGNSA. V was pared by 5 bases and J by 0 bases, with 10 bases between. The CDR3 consists of 14 residues. DNA for the CDR3: TGTGCCAGCAGCACCCGGACCCTGAACACTGAAGCTTTCTTT. Translating it yields CASSTRTLNTEAFF. Supplemented by reference TRBV7-2 and TRBJ1-1, the full variable domain reads GAGVSQSPSNKVTEKGKDVELRCDPISGHTALYWYRQSLGQGLEFLIYFQGNSAPDKSGLPSDRFSAERTGGSVSTLTIQRTQQEDSAVYLCASSTRTLNTEAFFGQGTRLTVV.

This clonotype was seen repeatedly, ten times or more. The rearrangement joins TRBV5-5 to TRBJ1-2, with D perhaps TRBD1 (6 bases). This CDR3 spans 13 amino acids. The germline V gene encodes CDR1 SGHKS and CDR2 YYEKEE (reference sequence). V gave up 4 bases and J gave up 7 bases, with 14 bases separating them. DNA for the CDR3: TGTGCCAGCAGCCCTAACCTACAGGGTGGCTACACCTTC. It codes for CASSPNLQGGYTF.

This clonotype came up a few times. The CDR3 loop reads CASRRGINQETQYF. DNA for the CDR3: TGTGCCAGCCGCCGAGGGATAAACCAAGAGACCCAGTACTTC. The V and J genes are TRBV6-5 and TRBJ2-5; the D gene is possibly TRBD2 (5 bases). The V and J ends lost 8 bases and 0 bases respectively, with 13 bases between them. The CDR3 consists of 14 residues. Germline V gene data show CDR1 as MNHEY and CDR2 as SVGAGI.

This clonotype appeared many times. This rearrangement joins TRBV20-1 to TRBJ2-7; D tentatively reads TRBD1 or TRBD2 (5 bases each). The V and J ends lost 5 bases and 0 bases respectively, with 14 bases between them. This CDR3 has 14 amino acids. The germline CDR1 and CDR2 sequences are DFQATT and SNEGSKA (reference sequence). The CDR3 loop reads CSAPQAGSSYEQYF. The CDR3 DNA reads TGCAGTGCTCCCCAGGCAGGGAGCTCCTACGAGCAGTACTTC.

Ten or more counts support this clonotype. The gene calls are TRBV4-1 and TRBJ1-1; no reliable D call. CDR3 length: 14 residues. With 4 bases removed from V and 2 bases from J, the gap between germline ends came to 11 bases. Germline CDR1 is MGHRA and CDR2 is YSYEKL. CDR3 nucleotides: TGCGCCAGCAGCCGGGGTTTGCCTAACACTGAAGCTTTCTTT. Protein product: CASSRGLPNTEAFF.

This clonotype was counted at least ten times. V gene TRBV20-1 combines with J gene TRBJ2-5, with 8 bases fitting TRBD2. V was pared by 6 bases and J by 5 bases, with 2 bases of the junction left unmatched. There are 11 residues in the CDR3. Germline CDR1 and CDR2: DFQATT and SNEGSKA (reference sequence). The CDR3 loop is CSAKRGETQYF. CDR3 DNA: TGCAGTGCAAAGCGGGGGGAGACCCAGTACTTC.

This clonotype occurred many times. V is TRBV11-2 and J is TRBJ2-7, with 9 bases lining up with TRBD1. V dropped 4 bases and J dropped 3; count of bases not matched to a gene: 10. CDR3 length: 16 residues. Germline V gene sequence: CDR1 SGHAT, CDR2 FQNNGV. CDR3 DNA sequence: TGTGCCAGCAGCTCGTACAGGGGGCCAGTGGTCTACGAGCAGTACTTC. Translation gives CASSSYRGPVVYEQYF.

This clonotype was recorded at least ten times. Here the CDR3 DNA reads TGTGCCAGCAGTTCCTATCCCCTCCCAACGATAGAGACCCAGTACTTC. It encodes CASSSYPLPTIETQYF. The chain carries TRBV12-3 or TRBV12-4 and TRBJ2-5; D is unresolved. This CDR3 contains 16 residues. V gave up 4 bases and J gave up 4 bases, with 19 bases separating them.

This clonotype was observed at least ten times. The V call is TRBV10-3, the J call TRBJ1-6, with D possibly matching TRBD1 (6 bases). The CDR3 runs to 14 residues. Trimming cost V 10 bases and J 3 bases, with 13 bases left between them. The germline CDR1 and CDR2 sequences are ENHRY and SYGVKD. The CDR3 loop is CASRQESYNSPLHF. CDR3 nucleotides: TGTGCCAGCCGACAGGAGAGCTATAATTCACCCCTCCACTTT.

This clonotype has at least ten counts. This chain joins TRBV7-8 and TRBJ1-2; D is uncertain. V dropped 3 bases and J dropped 2 bases, with 10 bases sitting between them. From germline, CDR1 is SGHVS and CDR2 FQNEAQ. CDR3 length equals 14 residues. The CDR3, as DNA: TGTGCCAGCAGCTTGTCTGCGCTAAACTATGGCTACACCTTC. It yields the protein CASSLSALNYGYTF.

There are many counts of this clonotype. The rearrangement links TRBV27 to TRBJ2-5, with D perhaps TRBD1 (5 bases). V dropped 5 bases and J dropped 5 bases, with 18 bases sitting between them. This CDR3 region has 15 residues. CDR1 and CDR2 from the germline V gene are MNHEY and SMNVEV (reference sequence). The CDR3 DNA reads TGTGCCAGCAGTAAGGAAGGGGTCCTTCGGGAGACCCAGTACTTC. Protein product: CASSKEGVLRETQYF.

This clonotype was seen at least ten times. V is TRBV10-3 and J is TRBJ1-2; D is ambiguous. V dropped 0 bases and J dropped 7 bases, with 12 bases sitting between them. The CDR3 totals 14 residues. Germline V gene data show CDR1 as ENHRY and CDR2 as SYGVKD. Here the CDR3 DNA reads TGTGCCATCAGTGAGTCGGTACAGCGTGGTGGCTACACCTTC. Translated, it gives CAISESVQRGGYTF.

Ten or more counts support this clonotype. The chain carries TRBV6-2 or TRBV6-3 and TRBJ2-5; maybe TRBD2 (7 bases). CDR1 is MNHEY, CDR2 SVGEGT, per germline. The length of the CDR3 is 13 residues. Between the trimmed V and J ends, which lost 7 bases and 4 bases, there was a span of 13 bases. The chain's CDR3 is CASTPGGPETQYF. CDR3 nucleotide sequence: TGTGCCAGCACCCCGGGGGGCCCAGAGACCCAGTACTTC.

The table lists this clonotype with many counts. The genes are TRBV27 and TRBJ2-7, with TRBD2 identical over 9 bases. Germline V gene data show CDR1 as MNHEY and CDR2 as SMNVEV (reference sequence). V lost 8 bases to trimming and J lost 6 bases; unmatched junction nucleotides: 11. The CDR3 consists of 14 residues. CDR3 residues: CASGVAGGPSEQYF. The CDR3 DNA follows: TGTGCCAGCGGGGTGGCGGGGGGGCCGAGCGAGCAGTACTTC.

This clonotype has at least ten counts. This chain joins TRBV19 and TRBJ1-1; TRBD1 matches 8 bases. This CDR3 comprises 14 residues. V trimming: 10 bases; J trimming: 1 base; junction bases outside the gene matches: 8. The germline CDR1 and CDR2 sequences are LNHDA and SQIVND (reference sequence). The CDR3 loop is CATEGRGRNTEAFF. For the CDR3, the DNA is TGTGCCACCGAGGGCAGGGGGCGGAACACTGAAGCTTTCTTT.

This clonotype appeared a few times. One base away lies a much larger clone, so this may be a sequencing read error. The chain employs TRBV27 and TRBJ2-5; no clear D gene. The CDR3 is made up of 13 amino acids. Germline V gene sequence: CDR1 MNHEY, CDR2 SMNVEV (reference sequence). The CDR3 here is CASSRTIQEAQYF. The CDR3 DNA sequence: TGTGCCAGCTCCCGAACCATTCAAGAGGCCCAGTACTTC.

The table lists this clonotype with many counts. The chain uses TRBV6-5 and TRBJ1-2, with D possibly TRBD1 on 6 matching bases. This CDR3 spans 14 amino acids. Germline-derived CDR1 and CDR2 are MNHEY and SVGAGI. V was clipped by 8 bases and J by 2 bases, with 15 bases between them. The CDR3 coding sequence is TGTGCCAGCGGCCCCAGGGGCGGCAACTATGGCTACACCTTC. The encoded protein is CASGPRGGNYGYTF.

In the case of this clonotype: A much larger clone differs by one base, so this may be a read error. The conserved final phenylalanine or tryptophan is absent from the CDR3, which likely points to a read error. CDR3 nucleotide sequence: TGTGCCAGCAGCTTAGAGGGGGGGGCGACTGAAGCTTTCCTT. Translation gives CASSLEGGATEAFL. This chain joins TRBV11-2 and TRBJ1-1; a weak D match, TRBD1 (6 bases). The V end lost 0 bases, the J end lost 5 bases, and 10 bases lay between the germline ends. The CDR3 length is 14 residues. In germline, CDR1 is SGHAT, CDR2 FQNNGV.